A single sample is the source of the 13 T cell receptor beta chains below, sequenced in a study of blood T cell repertoires in COVID-19. Clones were read by immunoSEQ multiplex PCR, and TCRdb kept only the in-frame ones, dropping some. The data show 150,000 to 200,000 clones, roughly 87% seen once. Material: PBMCs or T cells enriched from blood (not recorded which). All receptors come from a woman in her thirties or forties with acute COVID-19.

This clone came up once. This sequence joins TRBV6-5 and TRBJ2-7; TRBD2 agrees at 10 bases. CDR1 MNHEY and CDR2 SVGAGI come from the germline V gene. The V gene end was trimmed by 6 bases and the J gene end by 9 bases; junction bases not matched to a gene: 11. This CDR3 comprises 14 residues. CDR3 coding DNA: TGTGCCAGCAGGTCTAGCGGGAGCGGGCTGGGGCAGTACTTC. Its translation is CASRSSGSGLGQYF.

V and J are TRBV6-5 and TRBJ1-2; perhaps TRBD1 as D (5 bases). The CDR3 runs to 13 residues. V shed 7 bases and J shed 4 bases, with 13 bases lying between them. Germline CDR1 reads MNHEY; CDR2 reads SVGAGI. The CDR3 is CASTMGQSYGYTF. The DNA for the CDR3 is TGTGCCAGCACAATGGGGCAGAGCTATGGCTACACCTTC.

The rearrangement uses TRBV11-2 and TRBJ1-4; 12 nucleotides line up with TRBD1. CDR3 length equals 17 residues. V trimming: 1 base; J trimming: 3 bases; junction bases outside the gene matches: 3. Germline-derived CDR1 and CDR2 are SGHAT and FQNNGV. CDR3 in DNA: TGTGCCAGCAGCTTAGGGGGACAGGGGGCCTCTAATGAAAAACTGTTTTTT. Amino acid sequence: CASSLGGQGASNEKLFF. The full variable domain, completed using reference TRBV11-2 and TRBJ1-4, is EAGVAQSPRYKIIEKRQSVAFWCNPISGHATLYWYQQILGQGPKLLIQFQNNGVVDDSQLPKDRFSAERLKGVDSTLKIQPAKLEDSAVYLCASSLGGQGASNEKLFFGSGTQLSVL.

V and J are TRBV6-5 and TRBJ2-7, with TRBD2 identical over 8 bases. The CDR3 has 13 residues. Germline V gives CDR1 MNHEY, CDR2 SVGAGI. Losses at the gene ends were 9 bases for V and 1 base for J; bases not matched to a gene: 5. CDR3 residues: CASYGGGSYEQYF. CDR3 nucleotide sequence: TGTGCCAGTTACGGGGGGGGGTCCTACGAGCAGTACTTC.

The CDR3 sequence is CASRPSGGTNEQFF. CDR3 nucleotides: TGCGCCAGCAGGCCTAGCGGGGGGACGAATGAGCAGTTCTTC. J is TRBJ2-1 and V is TRBV5-1; 11 nucleotides agree with TRBD2. The CDR3 contains 14 residues. V shed 5 bases and J 7 bases; nucleotides not matched to a gene: 5. Germline V lookup: CDR1 SGHRS, CDR2 YFSETQ.

This chain connects TRBV6-6 to TRBJ2-2; D might be TRBD2 (6 bases). The CDR3 has 16 amino acids. Germline V gives CDR1 MNHNY, CDR2 SVGAGI (reference sequence). Trimming removed 2 bases from V and 2 bases from J, with 12 bases in between. CDR3 sequence (DNA): TGTGCCAGCAGTTACGGGGCGGGGCGCAACACCGGGGAGCTGTTTTTT. It encodes CASSYGAGRNTGELFF.

The rearrangement uses TRBV6-6 and TRBJ2-7; 8 bases line up with TRBD1. V shed 6 bases and J 3 bases; nucleotides not matched to a gene: 7. CDR1 is MNHNY and CDR2 is SVGAGI in the germline V gene (reference sequence). CDR3 length: 14 amino acids. The CDR3 nucleotides are TGTGCCAGCAGGGTCCGGGACAGGTTCTACGAGCAGTACTTC. Encoded protein: CASRVRDRFYEQYF.

The rearrangement uses TRBV5-4 and TRBJ2-1; 7 positions match TRBD2. The CDR3 spans 15 residues. Germline V lookup: CDR1 SGHNT, CDR2 YYREEE (reference sequence). Germline trimming cut 4 bases from V and 0 bases from J; bases unmatched to any gene: 4. CDR3: CASSGPGGSYNEQFF. The CDR3 bases are TGTGCCAGCAGCGGGCCGGGGGGCTCCTACAATGAGCAGTTCTTC.

This clone was seen more than once but under ten times. The J gene is TRBJ2-3, the V gene TRBV14, with 7 bases that match TRBD2. CDR1 and CDR2 (germline): SGHDN, FVKESK. Trimming cost V 4 bases and J 0 bases; bases outside gene matches: 25. The CDR3 has 22 amino acids. The DNA of the CDR3 is TGTGCCAGCAGCCGAAAGAGCTCTTTGGCTGGGAGGGCGGTCACTAGCACAGATACGCAGTATTTT. It specifies CASSRKSSLAGRAVTSTDTQYF.

This chain links TRBV2 with TRBJ2-7, with D perhaps matching TRBD1 (6 bases). V lost 9 bases, J lost 0 bases, and 15 bases lay in between. The CDR3 has 14 amino acids. Germline V gene lookup returns CDR1 SNHLY and CDR2 FYNNEI. CDR3 sequence: CASEMGASSYEQYF. The CDR3 DNA reads as TGTGCCAGTGAAATGGGGGCTAGCTCCTACGAGCAGTACTTC.

CDR3 DNA sequence: TGTGCCAGCAGCAGGAGACAGGAGAACACTGAAGCTTTCTTT. Translation: CASSRRQENTEAFF. This rearrangement joins TRBV6-4 to TRBJ1-1, with D perhaps TRBD1 (6 bases). The CDR3 totals 14 residues. In germline, CDR1 is MRHNA, CDR2 SNTAGT. Trimming stripped 6 bases from V and 1 base from J, with 12 bases between.

About this clone itself: Germline is not matched at one junction end, which may reflect a read error. The V call is TRBV28, the J call TRBJ2-2; the D gene is possibly TRBD1 (6 bases). The CDR3 totals 15 residues. Germline CDR1 MDHEN, CDR2 SYDVKM. Here the CDR3 reads CASGGGPGRAGELFF. The CDR3 nucleotides are TGTGCCAGCGGGGGCGGGCCGGGACGGGCCGGGGAACTGTTTTTT.

The CDR3 protein is CASTRLAGEDTQYF. As DNA, the CDR3 is TGTGCCAGCACCCGACTAGCGGGGGAGGATACGCAGTATTTT. The chain recombines TRBV2 with TRBJ2-3; 12 nucleotides align to TRBD2. V lost 7 bases to trimming and J lost 6 bases; unmatched junction nucleotides: 5. The germline CDR1 and CDR2 sequences are SNHLY and FYNNEI. The CDR3 loop spans 14 amino acids.